A single sample gave rise to the 24 T cell receptor beta chains below, sequenced in a study of response to subunit inactivated influenza vaccine. TCRdb redid the calling of the RT-PCR reads with MiXCR, one entry per CDR3 protein. The profile shows about 500,000 distinct CDR3 sequences, around 13% of them singletons. The source material was PBMCs from blood, sampled about 40 days after vaccination. These receptors all stem from a man in his fifties who received an inactivated influenza vaccine.

The rearrangement joins TRBV5-1 to TRBJ2-7; 7 bases align to TRBD1. The CDR3 consists of 15 residues. Trimming removed 1 base from V and 0 bases from J; junction bases left unmatched: 4. Looked up from germline, CDR1 is SGHRS and CDR2 is YFSETQ. The CDR3 DNA sequence: TGCGCCAGCAGCTTGTTGACAGGGCCCTCCTACGAGCAGTACTTC. Protein product: CASSLLTGPSYEQYF.

V usage is TRBV7-2 and J usage is TRBJ2-7; D gene uncertain. The CDR3 runs to 14 residues. V shed 1 base and J shed 5 bases, with 12 bases lying between them. CDR1 SGHTA and CDR2 FQGNSA come from the germline V gene. This CDR3 reads CASSLDSDRNEQYF. The CDR3, as DNA: TGTGCCAGCAGCTTAGACTCAGATCGGAACGAGCAGTACTTC.

The chain is built from TRBV4-2 and TRBJ1-2, with a tentative D call TRBD1 (6 bases). Germline V gene data show CDR1 as LGHNA and CDR2 as YNFKEQ. The CDR3 has 16 residues. V was trimmed by 4 bases and J by 2 bases, leaving 17 bases between them. Written as DNA, the CDR3 is TGTGCCAGCAGCCCGCCGACGGGGGCATACAACTATGGCTACACCTTC. Translating gives CASSPPTGAYNYGYTF.

Ten or more counts support this clonotype. The gene calls are TRBV4-1 and TRBJ1-1; D is uncertain. This CDR3 contains 13 residues. The V gene lost 5 bases and the J gene lost 3 bases, with 10 bases spanning the gap. Per germline, CDR1 MGHRA and CDR2 YSYEKL. CDR3 in DNA: TGCGCCAGCAGCGCGTTAACGGACACTGAAGCTTTCTTT. It translates to CASSALTDTEAFF.

The chain has TRBV20-1 and TRBJ2-7, with 8 bases identical to TRBD2. There are 12 residues in the CDR3. J lost 7 bases, V lost 7 bases, and 9 bases had no gene match. CDR1 is DFQATT, CDR2 SNEGSKA, per germline (reference sequence). The CDR3 is CSGGGSWGEQYF. As DNA, the CDR3 is TGCAGTGGCGGGGGGAGCTGGGGAGAGCAGTACTTC.

There are a few counts of this clonotype. The chain employs TRBV7-2 and TRBJ2-3; TRBD1 might be the D (6 bases). V shed 0 bases and J shed 5 bases, with 12 bases lying between them. Germline values: CDR1 SGHTA, CDR2 FQGNSA. The CDR3 covers 15 residues. CDR3 nucleotide sequence: TGTGCCAGCAGCTTAGCTTATCGGGGACAAGATACGCAGTATTTT. As protein: CASSLAYRGQDTQYF.

This clonotype was seen only a few times. V usage is TRBV27 and J usage is TRBJ2-3, with 9 bases aligning to TRBD2. The trim removed 8 bases at V and 6 bases at J, leaving 12 bases unmatched. In germline, CDR1 is MNHEY, CDR2 SMNVEV (reference sequence). This CDR3 has 15 residues. The CDR3 bases are TGTGCCAGCCAACTACGACTAGCGGAGATGGATACGCAGTATTTT. Amino acid sequence: CASQLRLAEMDTQYF.

In regard to this clonotype: A much larger clone differs by one base, so this may be a read error. This chain connects TRBV30 to TRBJ1-2; maybe TRBD1 (5 bases). CDR3 length equals 14 residues. V was trimmed by 5 bases and J by 4 bases, leaving 17 bases between them. Per the germline V gene, CDR1 is GTSNPN and CDR2 is SVGIG (reference sequence). The CDR3 DNA follows: TGTGCCTGGGCAGGAGACAGATACTCCTATGGCTACACCTTC. This translates into CAWAGDRYSYGYTF.

This clonotype was found a few times. V is TRBV24-1 and J is TRBJ2-1, with TRBD1 matching over 8 bases. This CDR3 has 19 amino acids. The germline V gene encodes CDR1 KGHDR and CDR2 SFDVKD. Trimming cost V 5 bases and J 3 bases; bases outside gene matches: 17. The CDR3 sequence is CATSGTRGLGALYYNEQFF. CDR3 nucleotide sequence: TGTGCCACCAGTGGCACCAGGGGGCTAGGCGCCCTGTACTACAATGAGCAGTTCTTC.

Only a few counts were recorded for this clonotype. This chain uses TRBV29-1 with TRBJ2-7; D might be TRBD2 (6 bases). The germline V gene encodes CDR1 SQVTM and CDR2 ANQGSEA. The CDR3 sequence is 13 residues long. V dropped 7 bases and J dropped 6 bases, with 19 bases sitting between them. CDR3 in DNA: TGCAGCGCGCGGGACGGTGCTGGTCTCGAGCAGTACTTC. It yields the protein CSARDGAGLEQYF.

This chain links TRBV6-2 or TRBV6-3 with TRBJ2-7; D not certain. V lost 5 bases to trimming and J lost 3 bases, with 14 bases between them. The length of the CDR3 is 14 residues. Per germline, CDR1 MNHEY and CDR2 SVGEGT. The CDR3 reads CASSRLNRDYEQYF. Written as DNA, the CDR3 is TGTGCCAGCAGTAGGCTAAACCGAGACTACGAGCAGTACTTC.

The rearrangement links TRBV7-9 to TRBJ2-3; D might be TRBD2 (6 bases). The CDR3 runs to 16 residues. V was shortened by 5 bases and J by 5 bases, with 20 bases between the two germline ends. Germline V gives CDR1 SEHNR, CDR2 FQNEAQ (reference sequence). The CDR3 DNA reads TGTGCCAGCAGCACACTAACTAGCTTCCGACTAGATACGCAGTATTTT. Protein sequence: CASSTLTSFRLDTQYF.

In this sample, this clonotype turned up many times. This sequence joins TRBV7-6 and TRBJ2-7; 10 nucleotides agree with TRBD2. The CDR3 totals 15 residues. The V gene's germline CDR1 is SGHVS and CDR2 FNYEAQ. The junction had 9 bases not matched to a gene; V was cut back by 5 bases and J by 5 bases. The CDR3 loop reads CASSLSSGRINEQYF. The CDR3 DNA reads as TGTGCCAGCAGCCTAAGTAGCGGGAGGATCAACGAGCAGTACTTC.

This clonotype came up a few times. This chain links TRBV5-1 with TRBJ2-5; possibly TRBD1 for D (6 bases). This CDR3 region has 15 residues. V shed 4 bases and J shed 5 bases, with 18 bases lying between them. Germline CDR1 reads SGHRS; CDR2 reads YFSETQ. The CDR3 DNA sequence: TGCGCCAGCAGCGGACGGACAGCGCTCCGGGAGACCCAGTACTTC. Its translation: CASSGRTALRETQYF.

The table lists this clonotype with a few counts. The chain is built from TRBV5-5 and TRBJ2-2; TRBD2 matches 8 bases. Germline trimming cut 4 bases from V and 0 bases from J; bases unmatched to any gene: 8. There are 17 residues in the CDR3. The germline CDR1 and CDR2 sequences are SGHKS and YYEKEE (reference sequence). The DNA of the CDR3 is TGTGCCAGCAGCCCTCTCGGGGGGGACGCGAACACCGGGGAGCTGTTTTTT. Its translation is CASSPLGGDANTGELFF. Combining the CDR3 with reference TRBV5-5 and TRBJ2-2 gives the whole variable domain DAGVTQSPTHLIKTRGQQVTLRCSPISGHKSVSWYQQVLGQGPQFIFQYYEKEERGRGNFPDRFSARQFPNYSSELNVNALLLGDSALYLCASSPLGGDANTGELFFGEGSRLTVL.

The chain couples TRBV5-1 to TRBJ1-3; 8 bases agree with TRBD1. The CDR3 is made up of 17 amino acids. CDR1 and CDR2 (germline): SGHRS, YFSETQ. Trimming at V came to 0 bases and at J to 3 bases, leaving 8 bases not matched to a gene. The CDR3 sequence: CASSLVGQGLSGNTIYF. The CDR3 DNA reads as TGCGCCAGCAGCTTGGTCGGACAGGGCTTGAGTGGAAACACCATATATTTT.

This chain uses TRBV20-1 with TRBJ2-7; TRBD1 agrees at 7 bases. CDR3 length equals 12 residues. V trimming: 6 bases; J trimming: 6 bases; junction bases outside the gene matches: 8. The V gene's germline CDR1 is DFQATT and CDR2 SNEGSKA (reference sequence). The CDR3 loop reads CSAQTGTTEQYF. The CDR3, as DNA: TGCAGTGCCCAGACAGGGACAACCGAGCAGTACTTC.

CDR3 nucleotides: TGTGCCAGAAGCCCGTCGGCGACAGGGGCAATGAACACTGAAGCTTTCTTT. Translated: CARSPSATGAMNTEAFF. V is TRBV5-3 and J is TRBJ1-1; 8 bases are shared with TRBD1. TRBV5-3 has ORF status, its function being uncertain. The CDR3 runs 17 residues. J lost 0 bases, V lost 4 bases, and 11 bases had no gene match.

This clonotype appeared many times. V is TRBV5-1 and J is TRBJ2-6, with D possibly being TRBD1 (6 bases). V lost 4 bases, J lost 4 bases, and 9 bases lay in between. The length of the CDR3 is 14 residues. Germline values: CDR1 SGHRS, CDR2 YFSETQ. DNA of the CDR3: TGCGCCAGCAGCACAGGGACAGGGGCCAACGTCCTGACTTTC. Translation: CASSTGTGANVLTF.

This clonotype was detected many times. One end of the junction is discordant with germline, which a read error may explain. The chain is built from TRBV10-3 and TRBJ2-5, with D perhaps matching TRBD1 (7 bases). This CDR3 has 15 amino acids. Germline values: CDR1 ENHRY, CDR2 SYGVKD. DNA of the CDR3: TGTGCCATCAGGGAGTCGGGGGACAGTAAAGAGACCCAGTACTTC. Its translation is CAIRESGDSKETQYF.

This clonotype was counted many times. V is TRBV29-1 and J is TRBJ2-2, with D possibly being TRBD2 (5 bases). CDR1 and CDR2 (germline): SQVTM, ANQGSEA. This CDR3 contains 15 residues. The V and J ends lost 3 bases and 6 bases respectively, with 17 bases between them. The CDR3 region is CSVDWGVGRSGELFF. CDR3 coding DNA: TGCAGCGTTGATTGGGGAGTGGGCCGCTCCGGGGAGCTGTTTTTT.

The gene calls are TRBV4-2 and TRBJ2-5; the match to TRBD2 covers 7 bases. V shed 4 bases, J shed 2 bases, and the junction held 7 bases outside the gene matches. CDR3 length equals 15 residues. Germline lookup yields CDR1 LGHNA and CDR2 YNFKEQ. The CDR3 nucleotides read TGTGCCAGCAGCCGGAGGCTAGCGGAGCAAGAGACCCAGTACTTC. The encoded protein is CASSRRLAEQETQYF.

This clonotype has just a few counts. CDR3 residues: CASSRNRVNEAFF. DNA for the CDR3: TGTGCCAGCAGTCGAAACCGGGTGAATGAAGCTTTCTTT. V is TRBV7-8 and J is TRBJ1-1, with no clear D. Germline V lookup: CDR1 SGHVS, CDR2 FQNEAQ. Trimming stripped 6 bases from V and 7 bases from J, with 15 bases between. This CDR3 has 13 residues.

This clonotype was counted only a few times. The V call is TRBV6-5, the J call TRBJ1-5, with D possibly being TRBD1 (6 bases). Germline V gene data show CDR1 as MNHEY and CDR2 as SVGAGI. V was clipped by 2 bases and J by 6 bases, with 11 bases between them. The CDR3 runs 14 residues. In nucleotides, the CDR3 is TGTGCCAGCAGTTACGGGCAGGGGATTCAGCCCCAGCATTTT. Translating gives CASSYGQGIQPQHF.